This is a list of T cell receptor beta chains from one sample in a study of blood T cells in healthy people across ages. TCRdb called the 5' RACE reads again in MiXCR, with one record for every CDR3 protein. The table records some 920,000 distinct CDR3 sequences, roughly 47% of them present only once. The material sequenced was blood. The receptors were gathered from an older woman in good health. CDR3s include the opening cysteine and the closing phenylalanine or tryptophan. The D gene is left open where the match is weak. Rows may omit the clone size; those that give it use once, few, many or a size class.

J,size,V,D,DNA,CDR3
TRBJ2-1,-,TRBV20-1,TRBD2,TGCAGTGCTGGGGGGGGGCTAGCGGGAGGGTCCAATGAGCAGTTCTTC,CSAGGGLAGGSNEQFF
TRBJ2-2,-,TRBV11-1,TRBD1,TGTGCCAGCAGCCCCGGGACAGGCTATACCGGGGAGCTGTTTTTT,CASSPGTGYTGELFF
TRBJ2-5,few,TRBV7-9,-,TGTGCCAGCAGCTCCCGACAGAAGCATTGGGAGACCCAGTACTTC,CASSSRQKHWETQYF
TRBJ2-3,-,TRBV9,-,TGTGCCAGCAGCGTAGGGGGGACGACAGATACGCAGTATTTT,CASSVGGTTDTQYF
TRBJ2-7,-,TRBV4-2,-,TGTGCCAGCAGCCAAAACCAGGACAGCGTCCGCTACGAGCAGTACTTC,CASSQNQDSVRYEQYF
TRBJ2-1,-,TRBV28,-,TGTGCCAGCAGTTACCTTCGTAATGAGCAGTTCTTC,CASSYLRNEQFF
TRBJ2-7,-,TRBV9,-,TGTGCCAGCAGCGTAGGTCGGGGGATCCACCTCTACGAGCAGTACTTC,CASSVGRGIHLYEQYF
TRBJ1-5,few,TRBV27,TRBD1,TGTGCCAGCAGTTCTCCCGGGACAGGGGGCGGCAATCAGCCCCAGCATTTT,CASSSPGTGGGNQPQHF
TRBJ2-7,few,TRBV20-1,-,TGCAGTGCTAGAGAGGTTGGGGAGCAGTACTTC,CSAREVGEQYF
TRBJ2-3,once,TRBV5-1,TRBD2,TGCGCCAGCAGCTTGGGACGACTAGCATTATCAGATACGCAGTATTTT,CASSLGRLALSDTQYF
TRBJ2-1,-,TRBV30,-,TGTGCCTGGAGTACAGCCTACAATGAGCAGTTCTTC,CAWSTAYNEQFF
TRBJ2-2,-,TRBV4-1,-,TGCGCCAGCAGCCAAGTGTGGGGAATAAACACCGGGGAGCTGTTTTTT,CASSQVWGINTGELFF
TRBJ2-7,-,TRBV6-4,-,TGTGCCAGCAGTGCTTCCGAGGACAATGAGCAGTACTTC,CASSASEDNEQYF
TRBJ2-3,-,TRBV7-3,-,TGTGCCAGCAGCTTATCGACTAGTCGGACAGATACGCAGTATTTT,CASSLSTSRTDTQYF
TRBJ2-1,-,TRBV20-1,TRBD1,TGCAGCCCCCGGGACAGCGATTTTACTGAGCAGTTCTTC,CSPRDSDFTEQFF
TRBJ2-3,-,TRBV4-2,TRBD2,TGTGCCAGCAGCCAAGCCCCTGCAGGTAGCGGGAGATTAGATACGCAGTATTTT,CASSQAPAGSGRLDTQYF
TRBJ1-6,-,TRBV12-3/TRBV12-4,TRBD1,TGTGCCAGCAGTCTGGGACAGGGAGGCCTTTCACCCCTCCACTTT,CASSLGQGGLSPLHF
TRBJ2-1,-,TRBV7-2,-,TGTGCCAGCAGCTTAGCCAGGAACCCTTACAATGAGCAGTTCTTC,CASSLARNPYNEQFF
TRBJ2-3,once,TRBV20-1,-,TGCAGTGCTGGCGGGGAAGTGGCAGATACGCAGTATTTT,CSAGGEVADTQYF
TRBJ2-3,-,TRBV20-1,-,TGCAGTGCTAGAGGACAGTATACGCAGTATTTT,CSARGQYTQYF
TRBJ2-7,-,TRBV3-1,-,TGTGCCAGCAGCCAAGCTACGCTGAGCTCCTACGAGCAGTACTTC,CASSQATLSSYEQYF
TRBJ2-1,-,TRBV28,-,TGTGCCAGCAGTACCATCGGTCGGAAACACAATGAGCAGTTCTTC,CASSTIGRKHNEQFF
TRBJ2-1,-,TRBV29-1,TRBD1,TGCAGCGTTGTTTTGAAGGGGGCCCAATACTACAATGAGCAGTTCTTC,CSVVLKGAQYYNEQFF
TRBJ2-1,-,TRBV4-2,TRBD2,TGTGCCAGCAGCCAAGATCTTGTGTCTAGCGGCCTCAATGAGCAGTTCTTC,CASSQDLVSSGLNEQFF
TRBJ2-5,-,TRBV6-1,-,TGTGCCAGCACCGTCGGGCCCGTCGGAGAGACCCAGTACTTC,CASTVGPVGETQYF
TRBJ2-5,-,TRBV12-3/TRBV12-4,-,TGTGCCAGTTTGGAGGGCAGCTCCTACAATGAGCAGTACTTC,CASLEGSSYNEQYF
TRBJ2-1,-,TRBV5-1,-,TGCGCCAGCCACTACTACAATGAGCAGTTCTTC,CASHYYNEQFF
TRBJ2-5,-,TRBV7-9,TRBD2,TGTGCCAGCAGCTTAGAGGGAGGGCCAAAGCAGTACTTC,CASSLEGGPKQYF
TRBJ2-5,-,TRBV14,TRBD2,TGTGCCAGCAGCCAAATGCGGGAGCAGTACTTC,CASSQMREQYF
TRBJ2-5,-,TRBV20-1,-,TGCAGTGCTCGAAGTCCCTGGGGGGCCCAAGAGACCCAGTACTTC,CSARSPWGAQETQYF
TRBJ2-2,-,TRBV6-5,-,TGTGCCAGCAAGGGGGGGGCTAGCGCATCCGGGGAGCTGTTTTTT,CASKGGASASGELFF
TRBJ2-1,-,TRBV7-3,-,TGTGCCAGCAGCTTAACGTTTGGGGGAAGTCAAACCTACAATGAGCAGTTCTTC,CASSLTFGGSQTYNEQFF
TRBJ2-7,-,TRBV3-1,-,TGTGCCAGCAGCCATGGGAGTCGGTACGAGCAGTACTTC,CASSHGSRYEQYF
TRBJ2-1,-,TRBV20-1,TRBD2,TGCAGTGCTAGACTAGCGGGAGGGAGTGATGAGCAGTTCTTC,CSARLAGGSDEQFF
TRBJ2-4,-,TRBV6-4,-,TGTGCCAGCATCGACAGGCGGGTTCTGGCCAAAAACATTCAGTACTTC,CASIDRRVLAKNIQYF
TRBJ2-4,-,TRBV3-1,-,TGTGCCAGCAGCCAAGTTCCGGGGTTTGGGGCTAATCAGCAAAACATTCAGTACTTC,CASSQVPGFGANQQNIQYF
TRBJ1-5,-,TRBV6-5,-,TGTGCCAGCAGTTACTCTCGAACAGTGCAACAGCCCCAGCATTTT,CASSYSRTVQQPQHF
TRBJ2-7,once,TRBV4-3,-,TGCGCCAGCAGCCAAGAGTTGAGGTGGGACGAGCAGTACTTC,CASSQELRWDEQYF
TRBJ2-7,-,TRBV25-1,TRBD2,TGTGCCAGCAGTGACGTGGCGGGAGTCGAGCAGTACTTC,CASSDVAGVEQYF
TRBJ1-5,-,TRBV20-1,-,TGCAGTGCTTCGAACCCCAATCAGCCCCAGCATTTT,CSASNPNQPQHF
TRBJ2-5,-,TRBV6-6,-,TGTGCCAGCAGCTCAAAACAGGGTTTAGCCTCAGAGACCCAGTACTTC,CASSSKQGLASETQYF
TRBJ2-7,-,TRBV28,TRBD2,TGTGCCAGCATCGGGACTAGCGCACGCGAGCAGTACTTC,CASIGTSAREQYF
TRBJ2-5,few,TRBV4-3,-,TGCGCCAGCAGCCAAGGATGGGGCCCCCAAGAGACCCAGTACTTC,CASSQGWGPQETQYF
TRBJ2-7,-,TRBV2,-,TGTGCCAGTAAAGAGAAGGAGCAGTACTTC,CASKEKEQYF
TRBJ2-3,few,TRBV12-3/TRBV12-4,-,TGTGCCAGCAGTTTAGCGCTGCCAGATACGCAGTATTTT,CASSLALPDTQYF
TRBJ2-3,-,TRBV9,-,TGTGCCAGCAGCGACCCACGAAGCACAGATACGCAGTATTTT,CASSDPRSTDTQYF
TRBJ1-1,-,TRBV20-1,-,TGCAGTGCTAGGGGAGGTGCGTCTGAAGCTTTCTTT,CSARGGASEAFF
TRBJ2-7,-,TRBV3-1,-,TGTGCCAGCAGCCAATTTGCCTCCGCGAGCTCCTACGAGCAGTACTTC,CASSQFASASSYEQYF
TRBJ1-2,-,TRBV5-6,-,TGTGCCAGCAGCTTGGTGCAGGGCGGGCCATATGGCTACACCTTC,CASSLVQGGPYGYTF
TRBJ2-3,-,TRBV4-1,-,TGCGCCAGCAGCCAAGAGGGCGGCTCTAGCACAGATACGCAGTATTTT,CASSQEGGSSTDTQYF
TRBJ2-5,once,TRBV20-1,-,TGCAGTACTAGAGAGCCGGGGCGAGGGACCCAGTACTTC,CSTREPGRGTQYF
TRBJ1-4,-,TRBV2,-,TGTGCCAGCAGAGGAACCAGACAGGTAGCCGAAAAACTGTTTTTT,CASRGTRQVAEKLFF
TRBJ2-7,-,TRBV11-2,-,TGTGCCAGCTCTTCTTCGGACAGCACCTACGAGCAGTACTTC,CASSSSDSTYEQYF
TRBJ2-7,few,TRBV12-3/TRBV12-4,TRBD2,TGTGCCAGCAGCTTACTAGCGGGACGTCTCTACGAGCAGTACTTC,CASSLLAGRLYEQYF